This is a list of T cell receptor beta chains from one sample in a study of T cells in tuberculosis. Assay: immunoSEQ multiplex PCR; the TCRdb copy retains only in-frame clones and omits some. This repertoire shows approximately 28,000 clones, 85% to 95% found once; its top ten account for just under 5%. Sequenced: PBMCs. These receptor sequences come from a donor aged 10-29 years with latent tuberculosis or without tuberculosis infection. Each CDR3 is given with its conserved first and last residue. A D gene is named only where the DNA matches it firmly. Clone size appears in some rows only: once, few, many, or a class for an expanded clone.

V gene: TRBV2; J gene: TRBJ1-1; D gene: .; clone size: .; CDR3 DNA: TGTGCCAGCAGTGAAGGCGGAGGGGTTGAAGCTTTCTTT; CDR3 protein: CASSEGGGVEAFF
V gene: TRBV7-9; J gene: TRBJ2-7; D gene: TRBD2; clone size: .; CDR3 DNA: TGTGCCAGCAGCTTAGTATTGGCTAGCGGGAGGGCGGTCTCCTACGAGCAGTACTTC; CDR3 protein: CASSLVLASGRAVSYEQYF
V gene: TRBV5-4; J gene: TRBJ2-7; D gene: .; clone size: .; CDR3 DNA: TGTGCCAGCAGCTACCCCGGGTACGAGCAGTACTTC; CDR3 protein: CASSYPGYEQYF
V gene: TRBV25-1; J gene: TRBJ2-5; D gene: .; clone size: .; CDR3 DNA: TGTGCCAGCAGCCCTACCGGGACACCCCTTTTTGAGACCCAGTACTTC; CDR3 protein: CASSPTGTPLFETQYF
V gene: TRBV2; J gene: TRBJ2-3; D gene: TRBD1; clone size: .; CDR3 DNA: TGTGCCAGCAGTGAGTCCAGGGGGCTGACAGATACGCAGTATTTT; CDR3 protein: CASSESRGLTDTQYF
V gene: TRBV19; J gene: TRBJ2-7; D gene: TRBD1; clone size: .; CDR3 DNA: TGTGCCAGTAGTATAGCGGCCGGGACAGGACTTGAGCAGTACTTC; CDR3 protein: CASSIAAGTGLEQYF
V gene: TRBV5-1; J gene: TRBJ2-1; D gene: .; clone size: .; CDR3 DNA: TGCGCCAGCAGCTTGACGTACAGGAACAATGAGCAGTTCTTC; CDR3 protein: CASSLTYRNNEQFF
V gene: TRBV7-9; J gene: TRBJ2-1; D gene: .; clone size: .; CDR3 DNA: TGTGCCAGCAGCTTAAGCTTTTCCCGGGATGAGCAGTTCTTC; CDR3 protein: CASSLSFSRDEQFF
V gene: TRBV5-1; J gene: TRBJ2-7; D gene: TRBD2; clone size: .; CDR3 DNA: TGCGCCAGCAGCTGGGGGAGGGGTGTGGGGTACGAGCAGTACTTC; CDR3 protein: CASSWGRGVGYEQYF
V gene: TRBV9; J gene: TRBJ1-2; D gene: .; clone size: .; CDR3 DNA: TGTGCCAGCAGCCGCAGCCCCACAGGTATCAGCTATGGCTACACCTTC; CDR3 protein: CASSRSPTGISYGYTF
V gene: TRBV7-8; J gene: TRBJ1-2; D gene: .; clone size: .; CDR3 DNA: TGTGCCAGCAGCTTAGGGGCGCTTAACTATGGCTACACCTTC; CDR3 protein: CASSLGALNYGYTF
V gene: TRBV9; J gene: TRBJ1-3; D gene: TRBD1; clone size: once; CDR3 DNA: TGTGCCAGCAGCGCCACAGGGGGATACACCATATATTTT; CDR3 protein: CASSATGGYTIYF
V gene: TRBV6-1; J gene: TRBJ2-7; D gene: TRBD2; clone size: .; CDR3 DNA: TGTGCCAGCAGTGTGGTAGCGGGGGGGCCCTACTCCTACGAGCAGTACTTC; CDR3 protein: CASSVVAGGPYSYEQYF